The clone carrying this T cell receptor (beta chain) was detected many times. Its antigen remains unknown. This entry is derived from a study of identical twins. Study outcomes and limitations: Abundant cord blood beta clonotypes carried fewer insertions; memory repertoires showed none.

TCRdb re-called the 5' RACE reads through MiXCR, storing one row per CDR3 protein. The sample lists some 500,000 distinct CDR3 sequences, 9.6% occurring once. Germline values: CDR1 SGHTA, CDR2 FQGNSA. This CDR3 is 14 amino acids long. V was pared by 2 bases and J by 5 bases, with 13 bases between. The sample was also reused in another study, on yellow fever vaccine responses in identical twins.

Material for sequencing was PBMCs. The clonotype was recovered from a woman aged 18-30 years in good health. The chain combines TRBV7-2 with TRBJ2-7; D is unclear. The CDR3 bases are TGTGCCAGCAGCTTATTCCACACGTCCCACGAGCAGTACTTC. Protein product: CASSLFHTSHEQYF.